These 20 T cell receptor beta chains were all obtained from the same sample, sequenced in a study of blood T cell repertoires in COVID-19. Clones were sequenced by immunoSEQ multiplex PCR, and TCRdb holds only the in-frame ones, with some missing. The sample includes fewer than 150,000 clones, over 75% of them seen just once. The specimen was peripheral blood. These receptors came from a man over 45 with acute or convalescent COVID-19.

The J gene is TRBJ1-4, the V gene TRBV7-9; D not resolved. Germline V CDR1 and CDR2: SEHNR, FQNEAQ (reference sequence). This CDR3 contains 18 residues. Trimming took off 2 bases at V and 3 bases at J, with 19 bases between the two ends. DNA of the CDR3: TGTGCCAGCAGCTTACGGTCGATGGACCCAGCGGCTAATGAAAAACTGTTTTTT. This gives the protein CASSLRSMDPAANEKLFF.

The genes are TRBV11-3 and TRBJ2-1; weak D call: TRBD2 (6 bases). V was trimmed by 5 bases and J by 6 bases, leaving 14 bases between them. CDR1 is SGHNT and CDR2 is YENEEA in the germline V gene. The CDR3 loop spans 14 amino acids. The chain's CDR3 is CASSPTRAGNEQFF. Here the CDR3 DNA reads TGTGCCAGCAGCCCGACTAGAGCTGGCAATGAGCAGTTCTTC.

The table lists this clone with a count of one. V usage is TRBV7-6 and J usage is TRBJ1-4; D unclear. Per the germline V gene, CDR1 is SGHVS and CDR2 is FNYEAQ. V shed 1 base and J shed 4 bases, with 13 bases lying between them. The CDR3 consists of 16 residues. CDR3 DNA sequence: TGTGCCAGCAGCTTAGAGGCAGAGGGTCGTAATGAAAAACTGTTTTTT. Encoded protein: CASSLEAEGRNEKLFF.

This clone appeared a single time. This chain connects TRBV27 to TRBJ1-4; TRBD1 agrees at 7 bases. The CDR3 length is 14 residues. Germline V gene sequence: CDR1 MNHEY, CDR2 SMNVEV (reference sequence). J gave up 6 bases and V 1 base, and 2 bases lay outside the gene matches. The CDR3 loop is CASSLYRGDEKLFF. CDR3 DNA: TGTGCCAGCAGTTTATACAGGGGAGATGAAAAACTGTTTTTT.

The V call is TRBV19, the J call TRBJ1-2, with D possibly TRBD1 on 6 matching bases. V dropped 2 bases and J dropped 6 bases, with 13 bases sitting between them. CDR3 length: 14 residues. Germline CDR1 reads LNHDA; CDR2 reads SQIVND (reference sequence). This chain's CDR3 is CASSITGRMDGYTF. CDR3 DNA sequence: TGTGCCAGTAGTATAACAGGGAGAATGGATGGCTACACCTTC.

The CDR3 here is CSARPVAEQYF. The CDR3 region has the DNA TGCAGTGCTAGACCGGTAGCCGAGCAGTACTTC. This chain uses TRBV20-1 with TRBJ2-7; D gene ambiguous. CDR3 length: 11 amino acids. Germline V gene data show CDR1 as DFQATT and CDR2 as SNEGSKA (reference sequence). V was cut by 2 bases and J by 6 bases, with 8 bases left in between.

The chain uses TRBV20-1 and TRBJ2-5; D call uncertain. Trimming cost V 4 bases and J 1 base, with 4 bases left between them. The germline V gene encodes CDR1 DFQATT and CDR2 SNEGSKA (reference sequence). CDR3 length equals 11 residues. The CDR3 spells CSANSQETQYF. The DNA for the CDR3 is TGCAGTGCTAATAGCCAAGAGACCCAGTACTTC.

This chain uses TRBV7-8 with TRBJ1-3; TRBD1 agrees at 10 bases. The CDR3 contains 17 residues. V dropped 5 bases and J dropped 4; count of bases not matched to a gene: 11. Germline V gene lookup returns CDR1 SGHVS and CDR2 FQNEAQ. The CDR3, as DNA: TGTGCCAGCAGCCTCCGACGGGGACAGGGGACCGGAAACACCATATATTTT. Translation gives CASSLRRGQGTGNTIYF.

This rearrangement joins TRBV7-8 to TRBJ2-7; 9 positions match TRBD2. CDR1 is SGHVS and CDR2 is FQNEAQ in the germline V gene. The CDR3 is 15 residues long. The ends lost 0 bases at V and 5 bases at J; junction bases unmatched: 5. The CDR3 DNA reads TGTGCCAGCAGCTTAGCAGCGGGAGGAAATGACGAGCAGTACTTC. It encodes CASSLAAGGNDEQYF.

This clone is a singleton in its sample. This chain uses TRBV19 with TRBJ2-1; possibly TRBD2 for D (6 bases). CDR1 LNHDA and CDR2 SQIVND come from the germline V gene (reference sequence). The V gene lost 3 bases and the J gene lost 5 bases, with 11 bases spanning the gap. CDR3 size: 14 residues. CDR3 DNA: TGTGCCAGTAGTATGGAGGCGGGGCACAATGAGCAGTTCTTC. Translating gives CASSMEAGHNEQFF.

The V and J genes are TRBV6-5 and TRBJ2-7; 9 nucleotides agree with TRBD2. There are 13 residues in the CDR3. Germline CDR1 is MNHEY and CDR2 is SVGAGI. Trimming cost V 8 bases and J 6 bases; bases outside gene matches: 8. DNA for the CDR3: TGTGCCAGCTTGGCGGGAGGGCCGTTCGAGCAGTACTTC. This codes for CASLAGGPFEQYF.

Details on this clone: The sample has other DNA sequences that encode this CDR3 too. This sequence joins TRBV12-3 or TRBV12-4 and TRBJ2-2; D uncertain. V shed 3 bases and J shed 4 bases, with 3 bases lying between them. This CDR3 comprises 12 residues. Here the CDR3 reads CASSFLTGELFF. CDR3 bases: TGTGCCAGCAGTTTTCTCACCGGGGAGCTGTTTTTT.

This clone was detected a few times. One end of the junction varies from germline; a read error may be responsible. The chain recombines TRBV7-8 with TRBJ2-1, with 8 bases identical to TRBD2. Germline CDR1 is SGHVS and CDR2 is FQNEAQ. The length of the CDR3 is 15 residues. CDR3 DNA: TGTGCCAGCAGCGTAGCGGGACTAGGGGTGGATGAGCAGTTCTTC. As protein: CASSVAGLGVDEQFF.

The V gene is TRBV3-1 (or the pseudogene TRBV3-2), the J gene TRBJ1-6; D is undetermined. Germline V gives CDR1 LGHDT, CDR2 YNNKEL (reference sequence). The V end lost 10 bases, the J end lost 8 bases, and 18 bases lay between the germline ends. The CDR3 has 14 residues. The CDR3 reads CATAPGFTHSPLHF. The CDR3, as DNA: TGTGCCACGGCCCCCGGGTTTACGCATTCACCCCTCCACTTT.

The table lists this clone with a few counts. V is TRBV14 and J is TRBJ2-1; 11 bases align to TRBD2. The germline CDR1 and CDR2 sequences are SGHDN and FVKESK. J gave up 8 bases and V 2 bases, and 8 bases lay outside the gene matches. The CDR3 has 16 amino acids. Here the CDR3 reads CASSQLLAGGFHEQFF. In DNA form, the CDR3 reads TGTGCCAGCAGCCAACTTCTAGCGGGAGGCTTCCATGAGCAGTTCTTC.

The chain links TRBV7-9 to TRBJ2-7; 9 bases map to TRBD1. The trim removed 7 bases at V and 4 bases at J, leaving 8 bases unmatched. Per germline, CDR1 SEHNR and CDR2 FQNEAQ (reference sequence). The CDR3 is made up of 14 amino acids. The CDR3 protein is CASTPTGQGYEQYF. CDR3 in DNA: TGTGCCAGCACCCCAACCGGACAGGGGTACGAGCAGTACTTC.

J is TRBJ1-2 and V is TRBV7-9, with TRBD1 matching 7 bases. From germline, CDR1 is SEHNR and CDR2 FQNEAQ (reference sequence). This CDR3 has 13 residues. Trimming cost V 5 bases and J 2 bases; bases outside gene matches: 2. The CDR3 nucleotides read TGTGCCAGCAGCACGGGACAGAACTATGGCTACACCTTC. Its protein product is CASSTGQNYGYTF. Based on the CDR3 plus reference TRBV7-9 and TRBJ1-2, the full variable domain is DTGVSQNPRHKITKRGQNVTFRCDPISEHNRLYWYRQTLGQGPEFLTYFQNEAQLEKSRLLSDRFSAERPKGSFSTLEIQRTEQGDSAMYLCASSTGQNYGYTFGSGTRLTVV.

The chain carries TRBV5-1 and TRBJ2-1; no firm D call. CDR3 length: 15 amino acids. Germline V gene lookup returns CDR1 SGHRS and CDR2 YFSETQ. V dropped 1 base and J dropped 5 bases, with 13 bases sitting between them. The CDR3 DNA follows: TGCGCCAGCAGCTTGCGCACAGTCCCAGACAATGAGCAGTTCTTC. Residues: CASSLRTVPDNEQFF.

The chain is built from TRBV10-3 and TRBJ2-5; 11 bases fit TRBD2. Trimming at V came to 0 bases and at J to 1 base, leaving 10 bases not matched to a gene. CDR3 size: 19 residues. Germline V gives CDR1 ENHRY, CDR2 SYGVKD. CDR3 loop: CAISESVRASGGSQETQYF. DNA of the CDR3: TGTGCCATCAGTGAGTCAGTCAGGGCTAGCGGGGGGAGCCAAGAGACCCAGTACTTC.

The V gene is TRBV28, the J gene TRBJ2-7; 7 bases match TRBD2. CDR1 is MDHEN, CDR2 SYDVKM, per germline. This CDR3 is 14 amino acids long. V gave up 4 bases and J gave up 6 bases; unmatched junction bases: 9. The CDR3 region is CASSYAGVAFEQYF. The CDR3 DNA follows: TGTGCCAGCAGTTACGCGGGAGTAGCTTTCGAGCAGTACTTC.